The 31 T cell receptor beta chains listed next were all sequenced from one sample in a study of identical twins (dated by TCRdb to the mid-2010s). Library method: 5' RACE. The sample was run on an Illumina HiSeq 2000. Using fastp trimming at Q25 and MiXCR clonotype assembly, TCRdb reanalyzed the public sequencing data and kept in-frame beta chains. Rows matching on CDR3 protein sequence are summarized as one entry with the most common DNA and genes. This sample has hundreds of thousands of distinct CDR3 sequences in its table, and about 14% of those were observed once. Together, the top ten hold approximately 8.2% of the sample. Source material: memory (CD45RO+) T cells sorted from blood. The cell subset or site label, as the study defines it: CD45RO+ enriched T cells. The receptors here all came from a woman aged 18-35 years in good health.

This sequence joins TRBV20-1 and TRBJ2-3, with 7 positions matching TRBD1. Germline V gene data show CDR1 as DFQATT and CDR2 as SNEGSKA (reference sequence). The CDR3 length is 13 residues. Trimming took 6 bases from V and 5 from J; bases not matched to a gene: 8. The CDR3 DNA sequence: TGCAGTGCCGCCTTAGGGGGCAGAGATACGCAGTATTTT. This codes for CSAALGGRDTQYF.

The chain combines TRBV10-3 with TRBJ2-6; tentatively, D is TRBD1 (6 bases). Germline values: CDR1 ENHRY, CDR2 SYGVKD. With 10 bases removed from V and 1 base from J, the gap between germline ends came to 17 bases. The CDR3 runs to 16 residues. In DNA, the CDR3 is TGTGCCACCAGAGGGGGAGAGGGGTCTGGGGCCAACGTCCTGACTTTC. Encoded protein: CATRGGEGSGANVLTF.

The V gene is TRBV5-1, the J gene TRBJ2-4, with TRBD1 matching over 8 bases. V gave up 4 bases and J gave up 12 bases; unmatched junction bases: 15. Looked up from germline, CDR1 is SGHRS and CDR2 is YFSETQ. The CDR3 runs 15 residues. Written as DNA, the CDR3 is TGCGCCAGCAGCGTCAGACAGGGGACGAAGCCGAATCAGTACTTC. Its translation: CASSVRQGTKPNQYF.

This clonotype was found many times. The gene calls are TRBV12-3 or TRBV12-4 and TRBJ2-1; 7 nucleotides match TRBD1. The CDR3 loop spans 16 amino acids. V lost 2 bases to trimming and J lost 1 base; unmatched junction nucleotides: 5. The CDR3 sequence: CASSLRGPVSYNEQFF. CDR3 nucleotide sequence: TGTGCCAGCAGTTTAAGGGGGCCCGTTTCCTACAATGAGCAGTTCTTC.

This sequence joins TRBV30 and TRBJ1-1; D not resolved. The length of the CDR3 is 14 residues. Trimming took off 4 bases at V and 0 bases at J, with 12 bases between the two ends. Germline values: CDR1 GTSNPN, CDR2 SVGIG (reference sequence). This CDR3 reads CAWIPLTMNTEAFF. CDR3 DNA: TGTGCCTGGATACCGCTCACCATGAACACTGAAGCTTTCTTT.

This clonotype has a handful of counts. The CDR3 protein is CASSRDTSLVNTEAFF. DNA of the CDR3: TGTGCCAGCTCACGGGACACTTCATTAGTGAACACTGAAGCTTTCTTT. V usage is TRBV18 and J usage is TRBJ1-1, with D perhaps matching TRBD1 (6 bases). Germline V gene lookup returns CDR1 KGHSH and CDR2 LQKENI. Trimming stripped 4 bases from V and 0 bases from J, with 15 bases between. This CDR3 contains 16 residues.

CDR3: CASSLGGRPPGLETQYF. CDR3 DNA sequence: TGTGCCAGCAGTTTAGGCGGGAGGCCTCCGGGTCTGGAGACCCAGTACTTC. The chain employs TRBV12-3 or TRBV12-4 and TRBJ2-5; 8 positions match TRBD2. The CDR3 sequence is 17 residues long. V gave up 1 base and J gave up 5 bases; unmatched junction bases: 12.

This chain uses TRBV11-2 with TRBJ2-1; TRBD2 matches at 12 bases. The CDR3 runs to 15 residues. J was trimmed by 2 bases and V by 5 bases; bases with no gene match: 1. Germline V gives CDR1 SGHAT, CDR2 FQNNGV. This CDR3 is CASSPSGRAYNEQFF. CDR3 nucleotides: TGTGCCAGCAGCCCTAGCGGGAGGGCCTACAATGAGCAGTTCTTC.

This clonotype was observed a handful of times. The chain uses TRBV4-3 and TRBJ2-1; 7 nucleotides line up with TRBD2. The J segment lost 5 bases and the V segment lost 0 bases, leaving 7 bases of the junction unmatched. Looked up from germline, CDR1 is LGHNA and CDR2 is YSLEER. CDR3 size: 16 residues. The chain's CDR3 is CASSQDWAGENNEQFF. The CDR3, as DNA: TGCGCCAGCAGCCAAGACTGGGCGGGGGAAAACAATGAGCAGTTCTTC.

The J gene is TRBJ2-1, the V gene TRBV2, with a tentative D call TRBD1 (6 bases). Germline assignment: CDR1 SNHLY and CDR2 FYNNEI. The V gene lost 6 bases and the J gene lost 5 bases, with 17 bases spanning the gap. This CDR3 contains 15 residues. This CDR3 reads CASSLVAGANNEQFF. CDR3 DNA: TGTGCCAGCAGCCTGGTGGCAGGGGCTAACAATGAGCAGTTCTTC.

The chain has TRBV7-2 and TRBJ2-5; D is uncertain. V dropped 3 bases and J dropped 3 bases, with 14 bases sitting between them. Germline-derived CDR1 and CDR2 are SGHTA and FQGNSA. CDR3 length: 15 residues. CDR3 in amino acids: CASSFSRQREETQYF. The DNA of the CDR3 is TGTGCCAGCAGCTTCAGTAGGCAGCGTGAAGAGACCCAGTACTTC.

This clonotype was seen a few times. The chain employs TRBV20-1 and TRBJ2-3, with D tentatively TRBD2 (5 bases). The germline V gene encodes CDR1 DFQATT and CDR2 SNEGSKA (reference sequence). The CDR3 consists of 13 residues. V was trimmed by 6 bases and J by 3 bases, leaving 13 bases between them. Written as DNA, the CDR3 is TGCAGTGCCATACTAGGAGGAACAGATACGCAGTATTTT. It yields the protein CSAILGGTDTQYF.

This clonotype was seen a handful of times. The chain employs TRBV7-9 and TRBJ1-2; D unclear. This CDR3 has 12 residues. V dropped 5 bases and J dropped 1 base, with 5 bases sitting between them. Germline V CDR1 and CDR2: SEHNR, FQNEAQ (reference sequence). CDR3 DNA sequence: TGTGCCAGCAGCCCTTATAACTATGGCTACACCTTC. Protein: CASSPYNYGYTF.

This clonotype showed up just once. The V and J genes are TRBV7-9 and TRBJ2-5; tentatively, D is TRBD1 (5 bases). This CDR3 contains 12 residues. Germline V gene lookup returns CDR1 SEHNR and CDR2 FQNEAQ (reference sequence). The V end was cut by 1 base, the J end by 6 bases, with 6 bases between. CDR3 sequence reads: CASSLEGKTQYF. CDR3 DNA: TGTGCCAGCAGCTTAGAGGGGAAGACCCAGTACTTC.

V usage is TRBV20-1 and J usage is TRBJ2-3, with 7 bases identical to TRBD2. This CDR3 contains 14 residues. With V trimmed by 3 bases and J by 4 bases, 7 bases remained unmatched. Germline V gene data show CDR1 as DFQATT and CDR2 as SNEGSKA (reference sequence). CDR3 amino acids: CSARGRGLADTQYF. The CDR3, as DNA: TGCAGTGCTAGGGGGAGGGGCCTTGCAGATACGCAGTATTTT.

In its sample, this clonotype was seen many times. The CDR3 DNA sequence: TGTGCCAGCAGTTTAGTGGCGGGCCCAGGGGAGCTGTTTTTT. It encodes CASSLVAGPGELFF. The rearrangement links TRBV12-3 or TRBV12-4 to TRBJ2-2, with D possibly matching TRBD2 (5 bases). Trimming removed 1 base at V and 8 bases at J, with 11 bases between. This CDR3 region has 14 residues.

A few counts support this clonotype. This sequence joins TRBV20-1 and TRBJ2-3, with no clear D. This CDR3 spans 16 amino acids. Germline V lookup: CDR1 DFQATT, CDR2 SNEGSKA (reference sequence). V lost 6 bases, J lost 2 bases, and 21 bases lay in between. This CDR3 is CSAPAPLVSNTDTQYF. The CDR3 DNA reads as TGCAGTGCCCCAGCCCCCTTAGTGTCTAACACAGATACGCAGTATTTT.

The chain combines TRBV6-1 with TRBJ1-2, with 7 bases that match TRBD1. CDR3 length equals 13 residues. Germline assignment: CDR1 MNHNS and CDR2 SASEGT. With V trimmed by 8 bases and J by 5 bases, 8 bases remained unmatched. In DNA form, the CDR3 reads TGTGCCAGCCAAAAAAAGGGGGCGTATGGCTACACCTTC. As protein: CASQKKGAYGYTF.

This clonotype was counted a few times. The rearrangement uses TRBV5-1 and TRBJ1-2; the match to TRBD1 covers 8 bases. Germline V gives CDR1 SGHRS, CDR2 YFSETQ. The V gene end was trimmed by 4 bases and the J gene end by 7 bases; junction bases not matched to a gene: 6. The CDR3 is 13 residues long. CDR3 in amino acids: CASSALDRGGYTF. The CDR3 DNA sequence: TGCGCCAGCAGCGCCCTCGACAGGGGTGGCTACACCTTC.

At least ten counts were recorded for this clonotype. V and J are TRBV4-3 and TRBJ2-5; 9 bases map to TRBD2. The CDR3 loop spans 17 amino acids. Germline V gene lookup returns CDR1 LGHNA and CDR2 YSLEER. Trimming removed 0 bases from V and 2 bases from J; junction bases left unmatched: 7. CDR3 coding DNA: TGCGCCAGCAGCCAAGATATCGCGGGGGGGGCTCAAGAGACCCAGTACTTC. It is translated as CASSQDIAGGAQETQYF.

CDR3 in amino acids: CASSHRGQEETQYF. The CDR3 coding sequence is TGTGCCAGCAGCCACAGAGGACAGGAAGAGACCCAGTACTTC. The chain has TRBV9 and TRBJ2-5; 7 bases are shared with TRBD1. Germline lookup yields CDR1 SGDLS and CDR2 YYNGEE. There are 14 residues in the CDR3. J lost 3 bases, V lost 4 bases, and 6 bases had no gene match.

V gene TRBV7-2 combines with J gene TRBJ1-5; no definite D call. V was trimmed by 3 bases and J by 11 bases, leaving 20 bases between them. The CDR3 totals 15 residues. Germline V gene sequence: CDR1 SGHTA, CDR2 FQGNSA. This chain's CDR3 is CASSLLDDKGMAQHF. CDR3 nucleotide sequence: TGTGCCAGCAGCTTGCTCGATGATAAGGGTATGGCCCAGCATTTT.

The genes are TRBV25-1 and TRBJ1-1; no reliable D call. There are 12 residues in the CDR3. V was cut by 4 bases and J by 8 bases, with 11 bases left in between. Looked up from germline, CDR1 is MGHDK and CDR2 is SYGVNS. CDR3 in amino acids: CASSGKATEAFF. The CDR3 region has the DNA TGTGCCAGCAGTGGGAAAGCGACGGAAGCTTTCTTT.

This chain connects TRBV7-8 to TRBJ2-7; tentative D call: TRBD1 (5 bases). The V and J ends lost 2 bases and 5 bases respectively, with 13 bases between them. This CDR3 comprises 14 residues. The V gene's germline CDR1 is SGHVS and CDR2 FQNEAQ. The CDR3 region is CASSLRQTLDEQYF. CDR3 DNA: TGTGCCAGCAGCTTACGACAGACCCTAGACGAGCAGTACTTC.

This chain joins TRBV6-1 and TRBJ1-1; 9 bases align to TRBD1. This CDR3 is built from 9 residues. Germline CDR1 is MNHNS and CDR2 is SASEGT. The CDR3 sequence is CAGQGRSFF. The CDR3 DNA reads as TGTGCTGGACAGGGGAGATCTTTCTTT.

This clonotype was seen more than once but under ten times. The chain couples TRBV20-1 to TRBJ1-2; D is unresolved. The CDR3 totals 13 residues. Looked up from germline, CDR1 is DFQATT and CDR2 is SNEGSKA (reference sequence). The V gene lost 1 base and the J gene lost 5 bases, with 11 bases spanning the gap. Here the CDR3 DNA reads TGCAGTGCTAGAGGCGCGGCCAGTTATGGCTACACCTTC. Protein product: CSARGAASYGYTF.

V gene TRBV6-2 or TRBV6-3 combines with J gene TRBJ1-6; D remains unclear. V lost 2 bases, J lost 13 bases, and 9 bases lay in between. Germline CDR1 reads MNHEY; CDR2 reads SVGEGT. CDR3 length equals 12 residues. CDR3 amino acids: CASSYGRVPLHF. The CDR3 DNA is TGTGCCAGCAGTTACGGAAGGGTTCCCCTCCACTTT.

This chain connects TRBV5-1 to TRBJ1-4; D ambiguous. Trimming stripped 1 base from V and 2 bases from J, with 3 bases between. Germline assignment: CDR1 SGHRS and CDR2 YFSETQ. The CDR3 covers 13 residues. CDR3 amino acids: CASSLFTNEKLFF. DNA of the CDR3: TGCGCCAGCAGCTTGTTTACTAATGAAAAACTGTTTTTT. Together with reference TRBV5-1 and TRBJ1-4, the CDR3 gives the full variable domain: KAGVTQTPRYLIKTRGQQVTLSCSPISGHRSVSWYQQTPGQGLQFLFEYFSETQRNKGNFPGRFSGRQFSNSRSEMNVSTLELGDSALYLCASSLFTNEKLFFGSGTQLSVL.

Concerning this clonotype: One junction end does not reproduce the germline sequence, and a read error may be involved. The chain combines TRBV7-7 with TRBJ2-5; TRBD1 matches 7 bases. The length of the CDR3 is 14 residues. Per germline, CDR1 SSHAT and CDR2 FNYEAQ (reference sequence). DNA for the CDR3: TGTGCTAGCAGCTTGACAGGGAATCCAGAGACCCAGTACTTC. It translates to CASSLTGNPETQYF.

Worth noting for this clonotype: At one boundary the junction diverges from the germline segment, which might be a read error. The chain is built from TRBV23-1 and TRBJ2-7; D is unclear. TRBV23-1 is designated an ORF whose function remains uncertain. The CDR3 extends over 8 amino acids. CDR3 in amino acids: CASIFMGF. The DNA of the CDR3 is TGCGCCAGCATATTCATGGGGTTC.

The chain is built from TRBV18 and TRBJ2-3; 10 nucleotides line up with TRBD2. The CDR3 has 17 residues. The V and J ends lost 3 bases and 3 bases, in that order; junction bases with no gene match: 9. From germline, CDR1 is KGHSH and CDR2 LQKENI. The CDR3 here is CASSPAPASGSTDTQYF. The DNA of the CDR3 is TGTGCCAGCTCACCCGCCCCCGCTAGCGGGAGTACAGATACGCAGTATTTT.